This TCR beta chain was observed in a study of blood T cell repertoires in COVID-19. Study-wide context: Sample material is recorded as cDNA or gDNA derived from T cells, B-cell-depleted T cells, or PBMCs.

Donors in Cohort 3 who had recovered were those with two negative PCRs, healthcare professional clearance, or resolution of their symptoms. TCRdb's copy holds only in-frame clones and misses some; the assay was immunoSEQ multiplex PCR. The top ten clones hold approximately 1.9% of a sample with about 250,000 clones, about 93% of them seen once. The V and J ends lost 0 bases and 2 bases respectively, with 12 bases between them. CDR1 SGDLS and CDR2 YYNGEE come from the germline V gene. The CDR3 loop spans 15 amino acids. This receptor was identified in a woman under 30 who had recovered from COVID-19. The chain links TRBV9 to TRBJ2-7; a weak D match, TRBD1 (6 bases). The sequencing input was PBMCs or T cells enriched from blood (not recorded which). In DNA, the CDR3 is TGTGCCAGCAGCGTAGCGGCAGGGGACGCCTACGAGCAGTACTTC. Residues: CASSVAAGDAYEQYF.